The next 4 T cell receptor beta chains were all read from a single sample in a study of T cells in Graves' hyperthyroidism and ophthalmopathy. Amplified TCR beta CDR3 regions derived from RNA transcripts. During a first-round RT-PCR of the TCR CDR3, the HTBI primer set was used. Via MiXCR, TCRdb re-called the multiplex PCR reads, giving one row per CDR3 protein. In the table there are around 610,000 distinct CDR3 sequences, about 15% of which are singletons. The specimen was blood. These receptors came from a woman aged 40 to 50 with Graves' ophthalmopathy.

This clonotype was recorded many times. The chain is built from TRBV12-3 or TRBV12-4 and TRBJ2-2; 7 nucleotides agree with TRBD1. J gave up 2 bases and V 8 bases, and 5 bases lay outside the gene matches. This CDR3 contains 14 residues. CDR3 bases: TGTGCCAGCCGGACAGGTCCTAACACCGGGGAGCTGTTTTTT. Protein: CASRTGPNTGELFF.

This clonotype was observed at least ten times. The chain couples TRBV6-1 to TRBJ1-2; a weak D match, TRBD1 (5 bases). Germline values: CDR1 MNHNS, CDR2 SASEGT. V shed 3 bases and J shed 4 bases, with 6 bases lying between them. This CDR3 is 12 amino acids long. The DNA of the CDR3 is TGTGCCAGCAGTGAGGGGACCTATGGCTACACCTTC. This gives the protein CASSEGTYGYTF.

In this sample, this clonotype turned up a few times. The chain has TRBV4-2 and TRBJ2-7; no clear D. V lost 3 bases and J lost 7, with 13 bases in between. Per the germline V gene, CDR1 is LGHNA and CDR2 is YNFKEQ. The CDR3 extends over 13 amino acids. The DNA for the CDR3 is TGTGCCAGCAGCCACGGACGGATGGGGGAGCAGTACTTC. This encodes CASSHGRMGEQYF.

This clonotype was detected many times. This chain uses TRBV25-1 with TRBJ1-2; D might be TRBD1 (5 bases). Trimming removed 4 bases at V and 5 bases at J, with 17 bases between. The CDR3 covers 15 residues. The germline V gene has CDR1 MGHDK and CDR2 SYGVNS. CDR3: CASSAGRAGGYGYTF. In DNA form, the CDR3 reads TGTGCCAGCAGTGCCGGCCGCGCGGGGGGATATGGCTACACCTTC.